This T cell receptor beta chain was recorded in a study of spatial heterogeneity in lung cancer. V lost 8 bases to trimming and J lost 0 bases, with 16 bases between them. The CDR3 has 15 residues. Germline CDR1 reads SEHNR; CDR2 reads FQNEAQ (reference sequence). Each TCR cDNA molecule carried a unique molecular identifier. In TCRdb, the 5' RACE reads were re-called with MiXCR into one record per CDR3 protein. The table has 55,000 to 70,000 distinct CDR3 sequences, 6.3% seen once; the top ten hold around 15%. Specified time point: sample taken at primary tumor resection. The donors were 72 patients with non-small cell lung cancer that was early-stage and untreated. This clonotype was counted only a few times.

The source was PBMCs, collected at surgery. This sequence was found in a female donor with early-stage non-small cell lung cancer. V usage is TRBV7-9 and J usage is TRBJ1-1, with D perhaps matching TRBD1 (5 bases). CDR3 in DNA: TGTGCCAGCCAACCCGTGGGGGGTATGAACACTGAAGCTTTCTTT. Its translation is CASQPVGGMNTEAFF.